This entry describes one T cell receptor (beta chain). Its matching antigen is unknown. Using immunoSEQ multiplex PCR, the repertoire was profiled, and TCRdb retains in-frame clones only, with some absent. The top ten hold 0.36% of the sample, which has more than 1.2 million clones, approximately 98.5% seen once. This record belongs to a study of shared clonotypes between healthy human individuals. Caucasian adults living in Nashville, Tennessee, provided all samples. The CDR3 contains 15 residues. CDR1 is MDHEN, CDR2 SYDVKM, per germline. Trimming shortened V by 5 bases and J by 5 bases, and 18 bases separated the two germline ends. Overall study results and limits: Clonotype sharing among donors was thought likely to change with sequencing depth.

This receptor was taken from a man aged 25-45 years in good health. What was sequenced was naive CD4+ T cells sorted from blood. Subset denoted: CD45RA+ positively selected. The V call is TRBV28, the J call TRBJ1-2, with TRBD1 as a possible D gene (5 bases). CDR3 residues: CASSPRDPGQYGYTF. The CDR3 nucleotides read TGTGCCAGCAGTCCCAGGGACCCCGGTCAATATGGCTACACCTTC.